The entry below gives a single TCR beta chain sequence along with its context. The target antigen is unknown. The data stem from a study of shared clonotypes between healthy human individuals. All of the donors resided in Nashville, Tennessee, and each was a Caucasian adult. Study-wide findings and caveats: It was the non-shared clonotypes that had lower generation probabilities than clonotypes shared by all four donors. The sole specimen, blood, was sampled, and tissue repertoires likely differ.

Germline V gives CDR1 MNHEY, CDR2 SVGAGI. The CDR3 has 15 residues. V dropped 0 bases and J dropped 3; count of bases not matched to a gene: 5. At deep level, the assay was performed. The assay was immunoSEQ multiplex PCR, and TCRdb's table has in-frame clones only and misses some. Among about 2.4 million clones listed, approximately 93% were seen once. The rearrangement links TRBV6-5 to TRBJ2-7, with 7 bases identical to TRBD2. What was sequenced was naive CD4+ T cells from PBMCs. This sample's subset: CD45RA+ positively selected. The origin of this receptor is a man between 18 and 29 years old in good health. Some clones in this sample may be carry-over from other donors' samples. The CDR3 is CASSYSLADVYEQYF. CDR3 DNA: TGTGCCAGCAGTTACTCCCTAGCGGACGTCTACGAGCAGTACTTC.